Included here is one T cell receptor (beta chain) sequence, with context. What it recognizes is unknown. The sample belongs to a study of cytomegalovirus exposure and HLA in healthy donors. Findings and caveats of the study: Previously analyzed data showed that most TCR beta V segments were productive at a frequency of about 87% or about 30%. Reportedly, a later analysis found an Asian-associated ancestry cluster had fewer N-insertions than the roughly 700-donor mean. 16,951 TCR beta sequences were associated with HLA alleles at 0.05 false discovery rate in a later analysis. One variant, a missense change in DCLRE1C, was linked in a later analysis to TCR beta V- and J-gene trimming.

The germline V gene has CDR1 SGHDT and CDR2 YYEEEE. Trimming took off 5 bases at V and 1 base at J, with 8 bases between the two ends. The CDR3 is 13 residues long. Vbeta (60) and Jbeta (13) primers were used in the PCR. Sequenced by immunoSEQ multiplex PCR; TCRdb stores in-frame clones only, minus some. The sample holds 150,000 to 200,000 clones, roughly 82% seen once. This TCR was recovered from a girl aged 2 to 9 in good health and CMV-seropositive. The specimen was PBMCs. The V gene is TRBV5-6, the J gene TRBJ2-3, with D possibly matching TRBD1 (5 bases). The CDR3 reads CASSLTGTDTQYF. DNA of the CDR3: TGTGCCAGCAGTTTGACAGGCACAGATACGCAGTATTTT.